Sequencing of this T cell receptor (beta chain) was carried out in a study of blood T cell repertoires in COVID-19. Study context: PBMCs, B-cell-depleted T cells, or T cells provided the cDNA or gDNA that made up the material.

Germline trimming cut 4 bases from V and 0 bases from J; bases unmatched to any gene: 7. Germline CDR1 and CDR2: PRHDT and FYEKMQ (reference sequence). The length of the CDR3 is 16 residues. Original analysis: Reference gene primer amplification gave estimated nucleated cell counts. Sequencing used immunoSEQ multiplex PCR; TCRdb keeps in-frame clones, though not all of them. V and J calls plus clone size are reproduced from that table; the DNA served to infer D and trimming. The data contain 110,000 or so clones, over 75% of them seen just once; the ten biggest clones take up approximately 4.1%. This chain connects TRBV13 to TRBJ1-1; TRBD1 matches 8 bases. Sequences were obtained from peripheral blood. The source is a woman aged 65 to 85 with acute or convalescent COVID-19. The CDR3 DNA reads TGTGCCAGCAGCTCACGGGACAGGTTCTTGAACACTGAAGCTTTCTTT. This sequence encodes CASSSRDRFLNTEAFF.